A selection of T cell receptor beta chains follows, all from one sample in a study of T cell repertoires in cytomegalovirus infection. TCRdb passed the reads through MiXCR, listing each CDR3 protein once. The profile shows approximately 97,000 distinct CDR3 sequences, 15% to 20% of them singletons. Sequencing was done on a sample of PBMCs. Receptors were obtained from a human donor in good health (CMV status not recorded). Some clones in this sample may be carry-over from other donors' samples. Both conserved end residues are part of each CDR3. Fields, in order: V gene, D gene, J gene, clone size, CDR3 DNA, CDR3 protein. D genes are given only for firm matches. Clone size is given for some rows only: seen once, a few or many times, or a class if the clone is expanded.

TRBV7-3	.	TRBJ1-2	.	TGTGCTTGGGCCATAATTGGGAGAGACTATGGCTACACCTTC	CAWAIIGRDYGYTF
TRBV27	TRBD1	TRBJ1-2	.	TGTGCCAGCAGTTTAGACAGGGCTGGCTATGGCTACACCTTC	CASSLDRAGYGYTF
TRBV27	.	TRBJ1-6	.	TGTGCCAGCAGTTTATCCCACCGGATCTATAATTCACCCCTCCACTTT	CASSLSHRIYNSPLHF
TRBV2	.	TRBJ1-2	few	TGTGCCAGCAGTGAGGTGGGGCAGGGGCAGTCGTATGGCTACACCTTC	CASSEVGQGQSYGYTF
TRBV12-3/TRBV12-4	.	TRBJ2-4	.	TGTGCCAGCAGTCTCCGGGGAGGGGGGAGTAAAAACATTCAGTACTTC	CASSLRGGGSKNIQYF
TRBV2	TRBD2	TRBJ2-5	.	TGTGCCAGCAGTGCAAGACTAGCGGGGGGGGAGACCCAGTACTTC	CASSARLAGGETQYF
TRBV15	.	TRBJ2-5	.	TGTGCCACCAGCGGTAGCTTTCAAGAGACCCAGTACTTC	CATSGSFQETQYF
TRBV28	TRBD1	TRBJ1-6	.	TGTGCCAGCAGTAAAGGGCAGGGGGCGGTCCCCCTCCACTTT	CASSKGQGAVPLHF
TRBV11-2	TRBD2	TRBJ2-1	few	TGTGCCAGCAGCTACCCCCTGGGTGGCGCGGGGGACTCCAATGAGCAGTTCTTC	CASSYPLGGAGDSNEQFF
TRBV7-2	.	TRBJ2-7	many	TGTGCCAGCAGCCCTTCTTCGACAGACTCCTACGAGCAGTACTTC	CASSPSSTDSYEQYF
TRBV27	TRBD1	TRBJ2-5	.	TGTGCCAGCAGTTCGCACAGGGGCGTGGAGACCCAGTACTTC	CASSSHRGVETQYF
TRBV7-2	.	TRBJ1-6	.	TGTGCCAGCACCATCAGCCCGGTGATTAATTCACCCCTCCACTTT	CASTISPVINSPLHF
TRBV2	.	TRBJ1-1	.	TGTGCCAGCAGGGCTACAGGGTACCAAGAAGCTTTCTTT	CASRATGYQEAFF
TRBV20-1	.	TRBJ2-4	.	TGCAGTGCTAGTCCCAATGGTAAAGCCAAAAACATTCAGTACTTC	CSASPNGKAKNIQYF
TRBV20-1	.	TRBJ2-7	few	TGCAGTGCTAGGCGAAGGTCTTACGAGCAGTACTTC	CSARRRSYEQYF
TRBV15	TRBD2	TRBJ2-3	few	TGTGCCACCAGCAGAGCTAGCGGGGGGAGAAAAGATACGCAGTATTTT	CATSRASGGRKDTQYF
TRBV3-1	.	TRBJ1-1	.	TGTGCCAGCAGCCAAGGACGCAAGAACACTGAAGCTTTCTTT	CASSQGRKNTEAFF
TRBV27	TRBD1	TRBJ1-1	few	TGTGCCAGCAGTGTTCCGAAGGGACAGGGAGGGGCTATCACTGAAGCTTTCTTT	CASSVPKGQGGAITEAFF
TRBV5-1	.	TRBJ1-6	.	TGCGCCAGCAGCCCCCCGGGACGGAATAATCCACCCCTCCACTTT	CASSPPGRNNPPLHF
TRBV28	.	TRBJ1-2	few	TGTGCCAGCAGTGATGACCCAGGGAGATATGGCTACACCTTC	CASSDDPGRYGYTF
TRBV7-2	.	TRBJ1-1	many	TGTGCCAGCAGCCCCGGCGTAACGAACACTGAAGCTTTCTTT	CASSPGVTNTEAFF
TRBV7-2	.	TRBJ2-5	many	TGTGCCAGCAGCTTAGGACAGACCGCCCAGGAGACCCAGTACTTC	CASSLGQTAQETQYF
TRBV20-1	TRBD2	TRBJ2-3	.	TGCAGTCAGAGGAGCGGGGGGGTAGATACGCAGTATTTT	CSQRSGGVDTQYF
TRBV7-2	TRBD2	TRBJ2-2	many	TGTGCCAGCAGCTTAGTCGGACTAGCGGGGGGGAACACCGGGGAGCTGTTTTTT	CASSLVGLAGGNTGELFF
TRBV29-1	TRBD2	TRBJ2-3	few	TGCAGCGTTGAACGCAGGGAGGTACTAGCGGGGGGCTCTAAAGATACGCAGTATTTT	CSVERREVLAGGSKDTQYF
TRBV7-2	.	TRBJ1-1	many	TGTGCCAGCAGCTTAGTAGGGAGGGCTTTCTTT	CASSLVGRAFF
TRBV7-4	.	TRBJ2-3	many	TGTGCCAGCAGCTTAGACGTCCCAGATACGCAGTATTTT	CASSLDVPDTQYF